This T cell receptor beta chain was sequenced for a study of shared clonotypes between healthy human individuals. Assay used: immunoSEQ multiplex PCR; TCRdb lists only in-frame clones, some missing. This table holds approximately 600,000 clones, roughly 95% found once. Germline trimming cut 4 bases from V and 6 bases from J; bases unmatched to any gene: 19. There are 18 residues in the CDR3. Germline V gives CDR1 SGHRS, CDR2 YFSETQ. In regard to this clone: The antigen is unknown.

Broader study findings: Researchers found naive subsets generally carried larger estimated richness than memory subsets.

CD8 cells classed as naive were CD45RO-negative and positively selected for CCR7, excluding terminally differentiated effector memory CD45RA+ cells. The V gene is TRBV5-1, the J gene TRBJ2-7; 10 positions agree with TRBD1. The sequence derives from a woman in her twenties or thirties in good health. Sequenced: naive CD8+ T cells sorted from blood. The CDR3 sequence: CASSGSGTGDISWIEQYF. Here the CDR3 DNA reads TGCGCCAGCAGCGGATCCGGGACAGGGGACATATCCTGGATCGAGCAGTACTTC.